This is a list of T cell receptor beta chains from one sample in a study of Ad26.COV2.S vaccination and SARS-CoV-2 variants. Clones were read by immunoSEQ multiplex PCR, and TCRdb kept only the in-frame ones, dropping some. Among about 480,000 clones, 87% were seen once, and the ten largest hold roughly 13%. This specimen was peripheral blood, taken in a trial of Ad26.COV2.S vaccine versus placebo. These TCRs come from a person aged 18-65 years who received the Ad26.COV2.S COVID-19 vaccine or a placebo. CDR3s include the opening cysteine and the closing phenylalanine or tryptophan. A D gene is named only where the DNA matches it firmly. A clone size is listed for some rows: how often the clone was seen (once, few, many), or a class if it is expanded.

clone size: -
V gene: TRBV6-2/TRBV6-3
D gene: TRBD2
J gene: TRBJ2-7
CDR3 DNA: TGTGCCAGCAGTTCCAATGCGGGAGTTCAGACGGGGGAGCAGTACTTC
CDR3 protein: CASSSNAGVQTGEQYF

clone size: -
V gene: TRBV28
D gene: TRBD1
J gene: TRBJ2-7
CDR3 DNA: TGTGCCAGCAGTTGGGACAGCCACGAGCAGTACTTC
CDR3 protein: CASSWDSHEQYF

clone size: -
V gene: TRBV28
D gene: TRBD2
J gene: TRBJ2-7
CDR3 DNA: TGTGCCAGCAGTTTAATTGGCCGCGGGGGGAGCTACGAGCAGTACTTC
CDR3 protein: CASSLIGRGGSYEQYF

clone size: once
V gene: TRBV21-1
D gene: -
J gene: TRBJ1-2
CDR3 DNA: TGTGCCAGCAGCAAAATGTACAGGAGGTGGGTGGCCTATGGCTACACCTTC
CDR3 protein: CASSKMYRRWVAYGYTF

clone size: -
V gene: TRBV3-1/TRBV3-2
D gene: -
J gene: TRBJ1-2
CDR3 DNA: TGTGCCAGCAGCCCCGACCGGGACATCGGCTACACCTTC
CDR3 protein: CASSPDRDIGYTF

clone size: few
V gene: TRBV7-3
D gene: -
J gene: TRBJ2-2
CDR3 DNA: TGTGCCAGCAGCCGCGCCCGGCAGGGCTCCGGGGAGCTGTTTTTT
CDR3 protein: CASSRARQGSGELFF

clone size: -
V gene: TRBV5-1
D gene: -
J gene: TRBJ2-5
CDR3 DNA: TGCGCCAGCAGCCTTCGGAGTAGCGAGCAAGAGACCCAGTACTTC
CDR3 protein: CASSLRSSEQETQYF

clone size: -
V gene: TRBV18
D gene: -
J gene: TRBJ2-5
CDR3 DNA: TGTGCCAGCTCACCCGTCGGGTCGACGGCCCAAGAGACCCAGTACTTC
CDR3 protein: CASSPVGSTAQETQYF

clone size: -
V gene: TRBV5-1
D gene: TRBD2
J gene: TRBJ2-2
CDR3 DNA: TGCGCCAGCAGCCCCGGACTAGGGTCGAGCACCGGGGAGCTGTTTTTT
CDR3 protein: CASSPGLGSSTGELFF

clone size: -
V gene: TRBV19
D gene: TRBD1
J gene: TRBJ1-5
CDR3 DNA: TGTGCCAGTAGTAAAAATCAGGGGGCGCGGAATCAGCCCCAGCATTTT
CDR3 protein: CASSKNQGARNQPQHF

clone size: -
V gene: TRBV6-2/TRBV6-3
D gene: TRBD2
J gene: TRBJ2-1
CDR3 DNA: TGTGCCAGCAGACCTCACTCTAGCGGGAGCAATGAGCAGTTCTTC
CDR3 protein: CASRPHSSGSNEQFF

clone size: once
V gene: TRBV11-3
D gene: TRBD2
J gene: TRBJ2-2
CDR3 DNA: TGTGCCAGCAGCTTCGGGGGGCTAGCGGGAGTTGCCGGGGAGCTGTTTTTT
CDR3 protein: CASSFGGLAGVAGELFF

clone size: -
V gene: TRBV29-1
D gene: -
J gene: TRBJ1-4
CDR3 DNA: TGCAGCGTGTGGACAAGGGCGGATGAAAAACTGTTTTTT
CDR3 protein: CSVWTRADEKLFF

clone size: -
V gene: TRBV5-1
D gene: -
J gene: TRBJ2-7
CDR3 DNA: TGCGCCAGCAGCTTATCGTCCTACGAGCAGTACTTC
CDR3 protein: CASSLSSYEQYF

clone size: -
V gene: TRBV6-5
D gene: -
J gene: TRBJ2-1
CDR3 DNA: TGTGCCAGCAGTTACACTCTAGGGGCTGAGCAGTTCTTC
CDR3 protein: CASSYTLGAEQFF

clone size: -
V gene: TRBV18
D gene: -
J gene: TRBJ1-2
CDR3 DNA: TGTGCCAGCTCACCCGTATCGGACTGGAGATATGGCTACACCTTC
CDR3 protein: CASSPVSDWRYGYTF

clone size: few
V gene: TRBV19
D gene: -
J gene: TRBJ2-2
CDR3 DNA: TGTGCCAGTAGTAGTCCAGGGGAAACCGGGGAGCTGTTTTTT
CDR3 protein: CASSSPGETGELFF

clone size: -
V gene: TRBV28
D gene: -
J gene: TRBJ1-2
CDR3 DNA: TGTGCCAGCAGTTCATATCAGGGTGGCTACACCTTC
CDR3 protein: CASSSYQGGYTF

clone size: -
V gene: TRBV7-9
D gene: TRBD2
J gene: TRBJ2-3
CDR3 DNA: TGTGCCAGCAGCTCGGGGGGGATAAGGAGCACAGATACGCAGTATTTT
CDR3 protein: CASSSGGIRSTDTQYF

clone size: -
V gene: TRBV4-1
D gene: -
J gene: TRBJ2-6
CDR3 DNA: TGCGCCAGCAGCCGGTCCGGGGAACCCCACTCTGGGGCCAACGTCCTGACTTTC
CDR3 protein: CASSRSGEPHSGANVLTF

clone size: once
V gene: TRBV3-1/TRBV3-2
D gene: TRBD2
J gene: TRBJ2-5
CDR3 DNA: TGTGCCAGCAGCCAATCTGGGGGGGTAGCGGAAGAGACCCAGTACTTC
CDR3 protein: CASSQSGGVAEETQYF

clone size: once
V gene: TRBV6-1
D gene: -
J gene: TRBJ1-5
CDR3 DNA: TGTGCCAGCAGTGAAGGACACGGCGCGCGGCCCCAGCATTTT
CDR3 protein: CASSEGHGARPQHF

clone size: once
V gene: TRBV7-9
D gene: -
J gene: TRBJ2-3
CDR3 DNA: TGTGCCAGCAGCTTAGGTATTCCCCCAGATACGCAGTATTTT
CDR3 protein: CASSLGIPPDTQYF

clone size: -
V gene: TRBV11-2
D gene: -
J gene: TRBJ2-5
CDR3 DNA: TGTGCCAGCAGCTTGAGGGCCGAGACCCAGTACTTC
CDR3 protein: CASSLRAETQYF

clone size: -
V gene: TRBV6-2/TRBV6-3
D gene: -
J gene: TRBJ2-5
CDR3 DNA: TGTGCCAGCAGTAAGCCGTACCAAGAGACCCAGTACTTC
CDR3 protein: CASSKPYQETQYF

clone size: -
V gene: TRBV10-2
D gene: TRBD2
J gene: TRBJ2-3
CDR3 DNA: TGCGCCAGCAGTTTGGCTAGCGGGAGAGGAACAGATACGCAGTATTTT
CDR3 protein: CASSLASGRGTDTQYF

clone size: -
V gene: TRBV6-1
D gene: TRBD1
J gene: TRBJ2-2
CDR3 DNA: TGTGCCAGCAGTGAATTCGGGACAGGGGAGTGGGAGCTGTTTTTT
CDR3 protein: CASSEFGTGEWELFF

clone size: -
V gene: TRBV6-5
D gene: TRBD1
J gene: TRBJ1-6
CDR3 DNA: TGTGCCAGCAGACAAACGGGACAGAATTCACCCCTCCACTTT
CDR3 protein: CASRQTGQNSPLHF

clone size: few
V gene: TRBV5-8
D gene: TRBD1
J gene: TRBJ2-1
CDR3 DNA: TGTGCCAGCAGCCGCCTCGGCAGGGGGTACAATGAGCAGTTCTTC
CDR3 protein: CASSRLGRGYNEQFF

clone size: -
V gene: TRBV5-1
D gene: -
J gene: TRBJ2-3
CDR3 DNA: TGCGCCAGCAGCTTGGGCGGTAGCAGTAACACAGATACGCAGTATTTT
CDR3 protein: CASSLGGSSNTDTQYF

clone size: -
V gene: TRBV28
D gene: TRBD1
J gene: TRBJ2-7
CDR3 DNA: TGTGCCAGCAGTTCCCCGGGACAGTCCTACGAGCAGTACTTC
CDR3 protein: CASSSPGQSYEQYF

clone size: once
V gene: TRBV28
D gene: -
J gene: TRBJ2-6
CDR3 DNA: TGTGCCAGCAGTTTTGGGGGAACCGGGGCCAACGTCCTGACTTTC
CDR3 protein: CASSFGGTGANVLTF

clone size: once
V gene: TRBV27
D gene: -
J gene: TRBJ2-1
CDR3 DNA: TGTGCCAGCAGTTTAGGGTGGAACAATGAGCAGTTCTTC
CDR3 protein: CASSLGWNNEQFF

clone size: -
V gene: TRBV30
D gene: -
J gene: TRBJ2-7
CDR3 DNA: TGTGCCTGGAGTGACGGACTGGCTGAGTACTTC
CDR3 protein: CAWSDGLAEYF

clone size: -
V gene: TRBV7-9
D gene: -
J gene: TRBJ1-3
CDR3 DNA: TGTGCCAGCAGCTCCTCCGTGGCGAGGGAGTCTGGAAACACCATATATTTT
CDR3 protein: CASSSSVARESGNTIYF

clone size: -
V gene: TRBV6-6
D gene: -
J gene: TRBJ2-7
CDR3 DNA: TGTGCCAGCAGTTACACGGACAGTCCCAGGGGGTACTTC
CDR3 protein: CASSYTDSPRGYF

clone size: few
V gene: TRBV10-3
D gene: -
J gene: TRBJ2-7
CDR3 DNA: TGTGCCATCATGGGGTCCTACGAGCAGTACTTC
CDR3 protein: CAIMGSYEQYF

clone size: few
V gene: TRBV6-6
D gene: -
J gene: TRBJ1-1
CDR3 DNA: TGTGCCAGCAGTTACAGGCAGGGCAACACTGAAGCTTTCTTT
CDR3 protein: CASSYRQGNTEAFF